This T cell receptor (beta chain) comes out of a study of cytomegalovirus exposure and HLA in healthy donors (dated by TCRdb to 2016 to 2017). About the investigation overall: An earlier analysis of around 600 of the donors reported 250 to 300 Gb of sequence data and roughly 110 million unique TCR beta sequences from roughly 200 million T cells. Across around 400 genotyped donors of the cohort, an average of approximately 200,000 unique TCR beta nucleotide sequences per donor were sequenced, and roughly a sixth of those sequences were non-productive. In a later analysis, previously published TCR beta repertoires from some 640 donors were re-analyzed and high-resolution HLA genotyping was added so that TCR occurrence patterns could be studied. The study aimed to test whether cataloging public T cell receptors could reveal signatures of past pathogen exposure. All discovery cohort repertoires had been generated on a single sequencing platform. The study combined high-throughput TCR immunosequencing, statistical association of individual TCRs with disease status, and machine learning to predict cytomegalovirus infection status. Roughly 5 DR-DQ haplotypes were treated as single units for association and clustering because of strong linkage in the cohort. HLA typing covered class I and class II loci at four-digit resolution. Donor age, sex, ethnicity and CMV serostatus were collected together with the repertoire data. Using immunosequencing, the study profiled T cell repertoires from 550 to 750 subjects and related those repertoires to cytomegalovirus serostatus. An earlier analysis of 587 of the donors used high-throughput TCR beta sequencing to judge whether each TCR beta V gene segment behaved as functional or pseudogenic. The number of donors typed differed by locus, with roughly 620-630 for A, B, C, DRB1 and DQB1, 522 for DQA1, over 600 for DPA1, and some 470 for DPB1. A later genetic analysis took genome-wide SNP genotypes for about three fifths of the roughly 700 donors and used that subset as a discovery cohort. An early release that covered fewer than 800 HLA-typed donors contained about 290 gigabases of sequencing data and tens of millions of unique TCR sequences. A separate validation cohort of 100 to 150 different subjects was used in addition to the roughly 670-subject first cohort. Among the roughly 390 genotyped donors, under 90% belonged to the genetic ancestry cluster associated with self-reported Caucasian donors. Rather than using new phenotypic data, the later analysis identified candidate immune exposures from TCR beta sequences and from how often those sequences occurred across donors.

The trim is 2 bases for V and 2 bases for J, with a gap of 6 bases between the germline ends. From the germline V gene, CDR1 is MGHRA and CDR2 is YSYEKL. There are 13 amino acids in the CDR3, from cysteine to phenylalanine inclusive. Only the CDR3 region is kept as DNA, spanning 39 bases read in frame from base 1. Results the study describes overall, beyond this receptor: The study listed 150 to 200 TCR beta chains as associated with cytomegalovirus. Because counts were too low, 15 to 20 rarely observed V segments, including chromosome 9 orphons, were excluded from the earlier analysis of 587 of the donors. A group of highly shared sequence variants was considered likely to be a technical artifact of the sequencing pipeline. In a later analysis, most CMV-associated TCR beta chains were found to appear HLA-restricted, with HLA associations seemingly driven largely by CMV exposure. The cohort was sequenced for TCR beta chains only, and without alpha or paired-chain data the features that could be detected were limited. Across donors, most TCR sequences were observed very rarely, whereas some public TCRs were present in many individuals. A later genetic analysis reported fewer N-insertions in productive TCRs among donors in an Asian-associated ancestry cluster than the roughly 700-donor mean. Immune exposure information for the cohort was limited to CMV serostatus. Because the 87-base-pair reads could not distinguish some IMGT-functional V segments, including TRBV6-2 and TRBV6-3, those segments were excluded. A later analysis found that HLA-associated TCR beta chains were more clonally expanded and had lower generation probabilities than equally common non-associated chains. A later analysis reported that several top co-occurrence clusters appeared linked to parvovirus B19, influenza, CMV and Epstein-Barr virus. Because HLA typing was unavailable for some donors at each locus, only the typed subset was used in association tests. Sequencing depth was assumed to be roughly uniform across donors in the presence/absence analyses, though that assumption may not hold. In both the original and validation cohorts, the classifier was reported to diagnose cytomegalovirus status with high specificity and sensitivity. A further reported finding was that TCR beta sequences accurately predicted the HLA-A and HLA-B alleles for most subjects in the first cohort. In a later analysis, over 15,000 TCR beta sequences were associated with specific HLA alleles at a false discovery rate of 0.05. According to the authors, the approach could potentially be generalized to other disease states and immunological phenotypes. Correlated functional status among segregating V segments might reflect linkage disequilibrium, but an unknown experimental factor could not be ruled out. Strong co-occurrence of HLA alleles, especially DR and DQ, made assigning TCR associations to individual alleles difficult. A later genetic analysis associated a missense DCLRE1C variant with V-gene and J-gene trimming of TCR beta chains, and an independent cohort replicated the association. An earlier analysis of some 590 of the donors showed that most TCR beta V segments appeared in productive rearrangements either about 87% or about 30% of the time, which broadly matched IMGT annotations. In vitro tests confirmed that a few of the cytomegalovirus-associated TCR beta chains recognize cytomegalovirus antigens. According to a later analysis, TCR association rates differed among HLA loci, with DRB1 alleles showing the most associated TCRs and HLA-C alleles showing the fewest.

In total, more than 500 healthy bone marrow donors made up the cohort. At the time of sampling, all cohort members were nominally healthy, though unrecorded immune exposures were likely present. The donor was CMV seronegative and was included in the group of several hundred seronegative cohort members. Each donor provided a peripheral blood sample, and peripheral blood mononuclear cells were used for TCR beta sequencing. The Qiagen DNeasy Blood Extraction Kit was used to extract genomic DNA from the blood cell samples. Libraries came from the immunoSEQ multiplex PCR assay. The multiplex PCR relied on a mix of 60 forward primers for TCR Vbeta segments and 13 reverse primers for TCR Jbeta segments. The CDR3 region of rearranged TCR beta genes was amplified from genomic DNA by a multiplex PCR assay. Amplified TCR beta libraries were sequenced as 87-base-pair reads on the Illumina HiSeq System. The paper's data handling went like this. A later analysis tallied approximately 87 million unique TCR beta chains across the 700 or so repertoires, and some 10 million of those chains were shared by two or more donors. Raw reads were error-corrected and collapsed into unique sequences by a nearest-neighbor algorithm in which closely related sequences were merged to remove PCR and sequencing errors. Alignment of CDR3 sequences to IMGT reference sequences was used to assign V, D and J gene segments. Each retained sequence needed at least a six-nucleotide match to both a V gene segment and a J gene segment. A rearrangement counted as productive if the CDR3 had no stop codons and remained in frame with V and J, and every other rearrangement counted as non-productive. Following IMGT convention, CDR3 was defined as the stretch from the second conserved V-encoded cysteine to the conserved J-encoded phenylalanine. The earlier analysis of 587 of the donors excluded any sequence lacking an unambiguous match to a single V gene segment. An earlier analysis of several hundred of the donors called V segments functional above 56.7% productive rearrangements and segregating when the between-donor standard deviation exceeded 5%. A statistical classification framework was developed to diagnose cytomegalovirus status using the catalog of TCR beta chain sequences. In a later analysis, V and J genes were assigned by comparing TCR nucleotide sequences against IMGT/GENE-DB human TR gene sequences. In a later analysis, CDR3 sequences and most-parsimonious VDJ recombination scenarios were assigned using the TCRdist pipeline. A later analysis defined each TCR beta chain by its CDR3 amino acid sequence plus V-gene family, and excluded reads lacking a unique V-gene family. As a way to deal with suspected cross-contamination and a sequencing artifact, a later analysis dropped hundreds of nucleotide sequences that were highly shared and had low generation probability. In a later analysis, a clonal expansion index was calculated for each public chain from normalized within-repertoire ranks of inferred template counts. Generation probabilities in a later analysis came from a VDJ recombination model fitted to out-of-frame rearrangements, and those results were checked against IGoR. In a later analysis, TCR-TCR, TCR-HLA and TCR-CMV co-occurrence was scored with hypergeometric tests, and a repertoire-size bias correction was applied to TCR pairs. In a later analysis, false discovery rates were estimated by permuting HLA or CMV assignments 20 times. In a later analysis, co-occurring TCRs were grouped using DBSCAN, and TCRdist sequence similarity was added for clustering within HLA-allele-positive subsets. Co-occurrence clustering excluded repertoires with fewer than 30,000 or more than 120,000 public chains, plus five with anomalous nucleotide sharing. TCRdb mirrors the immuneACCESS table, restricted to in-frame sequences. Some clones are absent from its copies; in checked studies, under half trace to an unresolved V gene, and the reason for the others is unknown. Clone size and the V and J calls come from that table; the DNA yielded D and trimming. The table for this sample lists over 250,000 clones; under 80% of them were counted only once. The ten largest clones represent roughly 2.4% of the sample.

Remarks on this clone: This receptor's antigen is unknown. No qualities accompany the bases; no much larger clone lies one base away.

Material: PBMCs. Recombination linked TRBV4-1 to TRBJ1-1; there is no confident call for the D gene. This receptor was obtained from a female donor in good health and CMV-seronegative. The CDR3 is CASSQTDNTEAFF. In nucleotide form, the sequence is TGCGCCAGCAGCCAAACAGATAACACTGAAGCTTTCTTT.